Listed below are T cell receptor beta chains from one sample, sequenced in a study of blood T cell repertoires in COVID-19. The table came from immunoSEQ multiplex PCR; TCRdb's copy has only in-frame clones and leaves some out. The sample carries roughly 240,000 clones, 80% to 90% recorded once. Material for sequencing was peripheral blood. These receptors came from a woman in her 70s with acute or convalescent COVID-19. Each CDR3 is given with its conserved first and last residue. Fields, in order: CDR3 length, V gene, clone size, J gene, D gene, CDR3 DNA, CDR3 protein. D genes are given only for firm matches. Clone sizes are given selectively: once, few, many, or a class where the clone is expanded.

>14|TRBV19|once|TRBJ1-5|.
TGTGCCAGTTCGTTCCGTTCCGGCAATCAGCCCCAGCATTTT
CASSFRSGNQPQHF
>13|TRBV6-5|.|TRBJ2-7|.
TGTGCCAGCAGTTACTCGAGGAGCAACGAGCAGTACTTC
CASSYSRSNEQYF
>14|TRBV7-9|once|TRBJ2-7|TRBD1
TGTGCCAGCAGCCTAAGGGACAGGGGCCACGAGCAGTACTTC
CASSLRDRGHEQYF
>15|TRBV3-1/TRBV3-2|.|TRBJ2-2|.
TGTGCCAGCACCCTAGGACAGTCGAACACCGGGGAGCTGTTTTTT
CASTLGQSNTGELFF
>17|TRBV18|once|TRBJ2-6|TRBD1
TGTGCCAGCTCACCCAGACAGGGGGACTCTGGGGCCAACGTCCTGACTTTC
CASSPRQGDSGANVLTF
>16|TRBV7-2|.|TRBJ1-2|.
TGTGCCAGCAGCTTAGATATAGGACTGAGTAACTATGGCTACACCTTC
CASSLDIGLSNYGYTF
>15|TRBV4-1|once|TRBJ1-5|TRBD1
TGCGCCAGCAGCCCGGAAACAGGGGTAAATCAGCCCCAGCATTTT
CASSPETGVNQPQHF
>13|TRBV30|.|TRBJ1-5|.
TGTGCCTGGATGGGCAACTCGAATCAGCCCCAGCATTTT
CAWMGNSNQPQHF
>15|TRBV10-3|once|TRBJ2-2|TRBD1
TGTGCCATCAGTGTATCACAGGGGTACACCGGGGAGCTGTTTTTT
CAISVSQGYTGELFF
>17|TRBV5-5|.|TRBJ1-2|TRBD1
TGTGCCAGCAGCTTTGGGGGACAGGGGGCGCGAAACTATGGCTACACCTTC
CASSFGGQGARNYGYTF
>10|TRBV3-1/TRBV3-2|.|TRBJ2-1|.
TGTGCCGTCCAGGGGCGGGAGCAGTTCTTC
CAVQGREQFF
>15|TRBV11-2|.|TRBJ1-1|.
TGTGCCAGCAGTCCTTTGGGGTCGGGGGAAACTGAAGCTTTCTTT
CASSPLGSGETEAFF
>16|TRBV5-4|.|TRBJ1-1|.
TGTGCCAGCAGCCTTGGGGGGGGGCGGTCGCGAACTGAAGCTTTCTTT
CASSLGGGRSRTEAFF
>15|TRBV6-5|.|TRBJ2-1|TRBD2
TGTGCCAGCAGGACTAGCGGGGGGGCCGAAAGTGAGCAGTTCTTC
CASRTSGGAESEQFF
>15|TRBV6-4|.|TRBJ1-1|.
TGTGCCAGCAAACCAGAGGACAGCTTGAACACTGAAGCTTTCTTT
CASKPEDSLNTEAFF
>13|TRBV12-3/TRBV12-4|.|TRBJ1-1|TRBD1
TGTGCCAGCAGCTCCGCGACAGGGGCCGAAGCTTTCTTT
CASSSATGAEAFF
>12|TRBV29-1|.|TRBJ2-7|TRBD1
TGCAGCGTTACTCCGGGACAGGGTGTGCAGTACTTC
CSVTPGQGVQYF
>13|TRBV2|.|TRBJ2-5|.
TGTGCCAGCAGGACTGAACCTCAAGAGACCCAGTACTTC
CASRTEPQETQYF
>16|TRBV5-1|.|TRBJ2-1|.
TGCGCCAGCAGCAACCGACAGGAAAGCTCCTACAATGAGCAGTTCTTC
CASSNRQESSYNEQFF
>15|TRBV19|.|TRBJ2-3|.
TGTGCCAGTAGTAGTCTTCAGGGTGTGACAGATACGCAGTATTTT
CASSSLQGVTDTQYF
>15|TRBV6-5|.|TRBJ2-5|.
TGTGCCAGCAGTTCGGGAGCAGGGGGCCAAGAGACCCAGTACTTC
CASSSGAGGQETQYF
>19|TRBV3-1/TRBV3-2|.|TRBJ2-6|.
TGTGCCAGCAGCCTCCTAAAACAGGTCGTGGACTCTGGGGCCAACGTCCTGACTTTC
CASSLLKQVVDSGANVLTF
>17|TRBV4-3|.|TRBJ2-2|TRBD2
TGCGCCAGCAGCCGTCGACTAGCGGGGTCGAACACCGGGGAGCTGTTTTTT
CASSRRLAGSNTGELFF
>12|TRBV27|.|TRBJ1-1|.
TGTGCCAGCAGTTCCCCGGGGACTGAAGCTTTCTTT
CASSSPGTEAFF
>13|TRBV12-3/TRBV12-4|.|TRBJ1-2|.
TGTGCCAGCAGAGTAGGGGAGGTCGACGGCTACACCTTC
CASRVGEVDGYTF
>16|TRBV6-2/TRBV6-3|.|TRBJ1-2|TRBD1
TGTGCCAGCAGCACTGCAGGGGGGCGAACCTTCTATGGCTACACCTTC
CASSTAGGRTFYGYTF
>16|TRBV7-9|.|TRBJ1-4|TRBD1
TGTGCCAGCAGCTTAGACCTCAGGGGGGCTAATGAAAAACTGTTTTTT
CASSLDLRGANEKLFF
>14|TRBV19|.|TRBJ1-5|.
TGTGCCAGTAGTATTCTACCCCCAAATCAGCCCCAGCATTTT
CASSILPPNQPQHF
>15|TRBV3-1/TRBV3-2|.|TRBJ1-2|.
TGTGCCAGCAGCCAAGAAACAGGGAGAATCTATGGCTACACCTTC
CASSQETGRIYGYTF